These 18 T cell receptor beta chains were sequenced from one sample in a study of fetal regulatory T cell absence and autoimmunity. Method: immunoSEQ multiplex PCR; TCRdb's copy keeps in-frame clones and lacks some. The sample records about 95,000 clones, roughly 78% being singletons. Source material: pancreas tissue. The receptors originated from a male donor with IPEX syndrome.

The chain carries TRBV5-4 and TRBJ2-7, with 10 bases aligning to TRBD2. J gave up 5 bases and V 0 bases, and 8 bases lay outside the gene matches. Per germline, CDR1 SGHNT and CDR2 YYREEE (reference sequence). The CDR3 is made up of 16 amino acids. CDR3 DNA sequence: TGTGCCAGCAGCTTGGCCTTCAGCGGGAGGGACCACGAGCAGTACTTC. Translation: CASSLAFSGRDHEQYF.

This clone was recorded only once. The chain carries TRBV19 and TRBJ1-6, with D perhaps TRBD1 (5 bases). Trimming removed 4 bases at V and 7 bases at J, with 14 bases between. Germline V gene sequence: CDR1 LNHDA, CDR2 SQIVND (reference sequence). The CDR3 extends over 15 amino acids. CDR3: CASSTFRDGNSPLHF. CDR3 in DNA: TGTGCCAGTAGTACTTTCCGGGACGGGAATTCACCCCTCCACTTT.

V is TRBV27 and J is TRBJ2-1; 7 bases fit TRBD2. Germline-derived CDR1 and CDR2 are MNHEY and SMNVEV (reference sequence). This CDR3 has 16 amino acids. With V trimmed by 0 bases and J by 0 bases, 2 bases remained unmatched. CDR3 sequence (DNA): TGTGCCAGCAGTTTATCACTAGCGTTCTCCTACAATGAGCAGTTCTTC. Its protein product is CASSLSLAFSYNEQFF.

V gene TRBV7-9 combines with J gene TRBJ1-2; D remains unclear. V gave up 2 bases and J gave up 2 bases, with 12 bases separating them. This CDR3 has 15 amino acids. The germline V gene encodes CDR1 SEHNR and CDR2 FQNEAQ (reference sequence). Written as DNA, the CDR3 is TGTGCCAGCAGCTTATATACGGGCTACAACTATGGCTACACCTTC. Its protein is CASSLYTGYNYGYTF.

This chain connects TRBV7-6 to TRBJ2-3, with D uncertain. The germline V gene has CDR1 SGHVS and CDR2 FNYEAQ. V lost 1 base to trimming and J lost 0 bases, with 8 bases between them. There are 15 residues in the CDR3. The CDR3 region is CASSLEGHSTDTQYF. CDR3 nucleotides: TGTGCCAGCAGCTTAGAGGGTCACAGCACAGATACGCAGTATTTT.

J is TRBJ1-2 and V is TRBV30; D gene unclear. CDR1 and CDR2 from the germline V gene are GTSNPN and SVGIG (reference sequence). The CDR3 extends over 11 amino acids. V was cut by 4 bases and J by 3 bases, with 6 bases left in between. CDR3 amino acids: CAWTRYYGYTF. The CDR3 DNA is TGTGCCTGGACCCGGTACTATGGCTACACCTTC.

V gene TRBV19 combines with J gene TRBJ1-2, with D unresolved. V dropped 7 bases and J dropped 2 bases, with 11 bases sitting between them. CDR3 length: 13 residues. Germline values: CDR1 LNHDA, CDR2 SQIVND (reference sequence). The CDR3 nucleotides read TGTGCCAGTAATGACGAACTAAACTATGGCTACACCTTC. Amino acids: CASNDELNYGYTF.

This chain connects TRBV2 to TRBJ2-1; D ambiguous. This CDR3 has 13 amino acids. V dropped 3 bases and J dropped 9 bases, with 12 bases sitting between them. Germline CDR1 SNHLY, CDR2 FYNNEI. The CDR3, as DNA: TGTGCCAGCAGTGACTGGCTGCACGGTGAGCAGTTCTTC. Translation: CASSDWLHGEQFF.

The chain uses TRBV30 and TRBJ2-3, with 8 bases matching TRBD1. The CDR3 extends over 15 amino acids. CDR1 GTSNPN and CDR2 SVGIG come from the germline V gene (reference sequence). V was pared by 4 bases and J by 2 bases, with 8 bases of the junction left unmatched. The CDR3 DNA reads as TGTGCCTGGATTCGCAGGGACAGGTACACAGATACGCAGTATTTT. Encoded protein: CAWIRRDRYTDTQYF.

J is TRBJ2-6 and V is TRBV30; TRBD2 aligns across 8 bases. The CDR3 runs 17 residues. Germline assignment: CDR1 GTSNPN and CDR2 SVGIG (reference sequence). Losses at the gene ends were 0 bases for V and 4 bases for J; bases not matched to a gene: 8. CDR3 sequence (DNA): TGTGCCTGGAGTGTTAGACTAGCGCTCCCCGGGGCCAACGTCCTGACTTTC. This translates into CAWSVRLALPGANVLTF. The full variable domain, rest sourced from reference TRBV30 and TRBJ2-6, is SQTIHQWPATLVQPVGSPLSLECTVEGTSNPNLYWYRQAAGRGLQLLFYSVGIGQISSEVPQNLSASRPQDRQFILSSKKLLLSDSGFYLCAWSVRLALPGANVLTFGAGSRLTVL.

The table lists this clone with a few counts. V gene TRBV27 combines with J gene TRBJ1-2; D remains ambiguous. The CDR3 is made up of 12 amino acids. Trimming left V 3 bases short and J 8 bases short, with 10 bases between. CDR1 and CDR2 from the germline V gene are MNHEY and SMNVEV (reference sequence). The chain's CDR3 is CASSFTGGGYTF. CDR3 nucleotide sequence: TGTGCCAGCAGTTTTACGGGAGGGGGCTACACCTTC.

V gene TRBV9 combines with J gene TRBJ1-3, with 8 bases identical to TRBD1. This CDR3 is built from 12 residues. The germline gives CDR1 SGDLS, CDR2 YYNGEE. Trimming at V came to 3 bases and at J to 7 bases, leaving 0 bases not matched to a gene. DNA of the CDR3: TGTGCCAGCAGCGGGACAGGGAACACCATATATTTT. As protein: CASSGTGNTIYF.

The table lists this clone with a few counts. This rearrangement joins TRBV7-9 to TRBJ1-6, with TRBD1 as a possible D gene (5 bases). V was trimmed by 2 bases and J by 4 bases, leaving 6 bases between them. Germline V lookup: CDR1 SEHNR, CDR2 FQNEAQ (reference sequence). The CDR3 runs 14 residues. The chain's CDR3 is CASSLQGYNSPLHF. The CDR3 nucleotides are TGTGCCAGCAGCTTACAGGGATATAATTCACCCCTCCACTTT.

The chain employs TRBV7-9 and TRBJ1-6; no reliable D call. The length of the CDR3 is 14 residues. Trimming took 2 bases from V and 8 from J, leaving 10 bases between them. The germline CDR1 and CDR2 sequences are SEHNR and FQNEAQ (reference sequence). The CDR3 loop reads CASSLNGPYSPLHF. DNA of the CDR3: TGTGCCAGCAGCTTAAACGGACCTTATTCACCCCTCCACTTT.

The chain uses TRBV27 and TRBJ1-2; D is undetermined. This CDR3 is built from 15 residues. The V end was cut by 2 bases, the J end by 4 bases, with 14 bases between. From germline, CDR1 is MNHEY and CDR2 SMNVEV (reference sequence). CDR3 in amino acids: CASSLTSSGFYGYTF. The DNA for the CDR3 is TGTGCCAGCAGTTTAACCTCGTCAGGTTTCTATGGCTACACCTTC.

The chain recombines TRBV7-6 with TRBJ2-7; maybe TRBD2 (5 bases). The CDR3 sequence is 13 residues long. V shed 5 bases and J shed 6 bases, with 14 bases lying between them. In germline, CDR1 is SGHVS, CDR2 FNYEAQ. The CDR3 sequence is CASSPRTGTEQYF. In DNA form, the CDR3 reads TGTGCCAGCAGCCCCCGGACGGGAACCGAGCAGTACTTC.

The chain links TRBV10-3 to TRBJ2-7; no firm D call. This CDR3 is built from 14 residues. V shed 2 bases and J shed 3 bases, with 11 bases lying between them. CDR1 and CDR2 (germline): ENHRY, SYGVKD. The CDR3 nucleotides are TGTGCCATCAGTGAGCCCAATCTCTTCTACGAGCAGTACTTC. Protein sequence: CAISEPNLFYEQYF.

The rearrangement uses TRBV21-1 and TRBJ2-3; the table calls TRBD2, which could not be checked here. TRBV21-1 is a pseudogene segment. The CDR3 extends over 16 amino acids. CDR3 in amino acids: CASSSRTGGSSDTQYF. The CDR3 coding sequence is TGTGCCAGCAGCAGTCGGACTGGGGGGAGTTCAGATACGCAGTATTTT.